The 9 T cell receptor beta chains listed next were all sequenced from one sample in a study of shared clonotypes between healthy human individuals (TCRdb year 2020). Receptor amplification or capture employed the immunoSEQ multiplex PCR assay. TCRdb took over this immuneACCESS table, retaining in-frame rearrangements with V and J assigned. Such tables are incomplete; in checked studies, under half of the missing clones stem from an unresolved V gene, and the remainder is unexplained. This sample has about 2,500,000 clones in its table, and around nine tenths of those were observed once. The top ten clones comprise 0.13% to 0.15% of the sample. Sequenced: naive CD4+ T cells sorted from blood. Sample cell subset or site, as interpreted from the label and publication: CD45RA+ positively selected. The receptors were sampled from a man younger than 35 in good health.

V gene TRBV6-4 combines with J gene TRBJ2-1; possible D gene TRBD1, 6 bases. Germline loops: CDR1 MRHNA, CDR2 SNTAGT. This CDR3 region has 17 residues. Trimming pared 6 bases from V and 5 bases from J, leaving 23 bases between. This chain's CDR3 is CASRPTGPRETNNEQFF. CDR3 nucleotide sequence: TGTGCCAGCAGACCCACAGGGCCCAGAGAAACCAACAATGAGCAGTTCTTC.

This chain links TRBV6-1 with TRBJ1-6; D ambiguous. Trimming took off 7 bases at V and 11 bases at J, with 12 bases between the two ends. The CDR3 has 12 residues. Germline values: CDR1 MNHNS, CDR2 SASEGT. The CDR3 coding sequence is TGTGCCAGCAAGAACCCAGCGGCACCCCTCCACTTT. As protein: CASKNPAAPLHF.

Comment on this clone: Other DNA sequences in this sample translate to the same CDR3. This chain uses TRBV18 with TRBJ2-7; tentative D call: TRBD2 (6 bases). The CDR3 runs to 12 residues. The V gene's germline CDR1 is KGHSH and CDR2 LQKENI. The ends were cut back, 4 bases at V and 7 bases at J, with 11 bases in the middle. The CDR3 here is CASSLRDSEQYF. The CDR3 DNA follows: TGTGCCAGCTCACTACGGGACTCTGAGCAGTACTTC.

The V call is TRBV6-5, the J call TRBJ2-5; 7 positions match TRBD2. Germline CDR1 is MNHEY and CDR2 is SVGAGI. V was pared by 7 bases and J by 4 bases, with 6 bases of the junction left unmatched. The CDR3 is 13 amino acids. DNA of the CDR3: TGTGCCAGCACAATGGGGGAGGGAGAGACCCAGTACTTC. Its protein product is CASTMGEGETQYF.

The gene calls are TRBV20-1 and TRBJ1-2; 7 bases fit TRBD1. V shed 6 bases and J 8 bases; nucleotides not matched to a gene: 6. Germline lookup yields CDR1 DFQATT and CDR2 SNEGSKA (reference sequence). This CDR3 contains 11 residues. The CDR3 protein is CSAGQPMGYTF. The CDR3 nucleotides read TGCAGTGCGGGACAGCCCATGGGCTACACCTTC.

The chain has TRBV29-1 and TRBJ2-1, with D hard to call. Trimming removed 2 bases at V and 9 bases at J, with 8 bases between. There are 11 residues in the CDR3. Per the germline V gene, CDR1 is SQVTM and CDR2 is ANQGSEA. CDR3 nucleotide sequence: TGCAGCGTTGAAACGGTTGCTGAGCAGTTCTTC. Residues: CSVETVAEQFF.

For this clone: The junction differs from germline at one of its ends, possibly a read error. V is TRBV7-7 and J is TRBJ2-2; TRBD1 aligns across 7 bases. The CDR3 contains 15 residues. Germline V lookup: CDR1 SSHAT, CDR2 FNYEAQ (reference sequence). The chain's CDR3 is CASSPDRVARRELFF. The DNA of the CDR3 is TGTGCTAGCAGCCCAGACAGGGTTGCTCGCAGGGAGCTGTTTTTT. Variable domain in full (rest from reference TRBV7-7 and TRBJ2-2): GAGVSQSPRYKVTKRGQDVTLRCDPISSHATLYWYQQALGQGPEFLTYFNYEAQPDKSGLPSDRFSAERPEGSISTLTIQRTEQRDSAMYRCASSPDRVARRELFFGEGSRLTVL.

V usage is TRBV12-5 and J usage is TRBJ2-2; 7 bases fit TRBD2. Germline trimming cut 8 bases from V and 0 bases from J; bases unmatched to any gene: 3. Germline V gene data show CDR1 as LGHNT and CDR2 as FRNRAP. The CDR3 sequence is 14 residues long. DNA for the CDR3: TGTGCTAGTAGGGCGGGGGCGAACACCGGGGAGCTGTTTTTT. It codes for CASRAGANTGELFF. Full variable domain (remainder filled in from reference TRBV12-5 and TRBJ2-2): DARVTQTPRHKVTEMGQEVTMRCQPILGHNTVFWYRQTMMQGLELLAYFRNRAPLDDSGMPKDRFSAEMPDATLATLKIQPSEPRDSAVYFCASRAGANTGELFFGEGSRLTVL.

J is TRBJ2-4 and V is TRBV18; unclear D gene. The CDR3 covers 13 residues. Trimming left V 0 bases short and J 6 bases short, with 6 bases between. The germline V gene has CDR1 KGHSH and CDR2 LQKENI. In DNA form, the CDR3 reads TGTGCCAGCTCACCACCCTCCTTAAACATTCAGTACTTC. Its protein is CASSPPSLNIQYF.